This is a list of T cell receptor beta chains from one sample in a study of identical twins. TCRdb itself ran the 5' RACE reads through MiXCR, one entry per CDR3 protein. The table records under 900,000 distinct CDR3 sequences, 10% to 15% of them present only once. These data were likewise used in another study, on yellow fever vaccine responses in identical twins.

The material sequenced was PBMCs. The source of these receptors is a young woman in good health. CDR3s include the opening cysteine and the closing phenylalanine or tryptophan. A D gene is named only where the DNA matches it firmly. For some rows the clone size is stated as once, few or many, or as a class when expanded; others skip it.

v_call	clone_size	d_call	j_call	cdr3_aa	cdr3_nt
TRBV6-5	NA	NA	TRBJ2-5	CASSYSIAGEETQYF	TGTGCCAGCAGTTACTCCATTGCAGGGGAGGAGACCCAGTACTTC
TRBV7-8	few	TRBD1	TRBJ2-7	CASSDGQGSSYEQYF	TGTGCCAGCAGCGACGGACAGGGCAGCTCCTACGAGCAGTACTTC
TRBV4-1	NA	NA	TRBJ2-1	CASSQEAGLYNEQFF	TGCGCCAGCAGCCAAGAAGCAGGACTATACAATGAGCAGTTCTTC
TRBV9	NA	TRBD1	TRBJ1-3	CASSGRDRENTIYF	TGTGCCAGCAGCGGCCGGGACAGGGAAAACACCATATATTTT
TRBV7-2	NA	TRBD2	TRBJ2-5	CASSTGLADGTQYF	TGTGCCAGCAGCACCGGACTAGCGGATGGGACCCAGTACTTC
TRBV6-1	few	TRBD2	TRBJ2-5	CASSEGVAGNGETQYF	TGTGCCAGCAGTGAAGGGGTAGCGGGCAATGGAGAGACCCAGTACTTC
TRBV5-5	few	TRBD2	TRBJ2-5	CASSLASGGALETQYF	TGTGCCAGCAGCTTGGCTAGCGGGGGGGCCTTGGAGACCCAGTACTTC
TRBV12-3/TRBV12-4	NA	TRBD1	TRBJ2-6	CASRRTGTSGANVLTF	TGTGCCAGCAGGCGGACAGGGACCTCTGGGGCCAACGTCCTGACTTTC
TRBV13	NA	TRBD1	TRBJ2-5	CASSPGEGTAPGTQYF	TGTGCCAGCAGCCCCGGCGAGGGGACAGCCCCTGGGACCCAGTACTTC
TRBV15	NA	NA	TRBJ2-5	CATSRVGKVVETQYF	TGTGCCACCAGCAGAGTAGGCAAAGTGGTAGAGACCCAGTACTTC
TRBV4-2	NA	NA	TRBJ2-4	CASSQVFSGSKNIQYF	TGTGCCAGCAGCCAAGTTTTTAGCGGCTCGAAAAACATTCAGTACTTC
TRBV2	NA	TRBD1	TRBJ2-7	CASSEDRVSYEQYF	TGTGCCAGCAGCGAAGACAGGGTTTCCTACGAGCAGTACTTC
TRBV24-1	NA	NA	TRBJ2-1	CATSAVFSTYNEQFF	TGTGCCACCAGTGCTGTCTTCAGCACCTACAATGAGCAGTTCTTC
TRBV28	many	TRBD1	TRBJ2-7	CASRNGGTGNYEQYF	TGTGCCAGCAGAAATGGCGGGACAGGGAACTACGAGCAGTACTTC
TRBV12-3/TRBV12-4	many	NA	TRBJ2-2	CASSLVPGILNTGELFF	TGTGCCAGCAGTTTAGTCCCCGGGATTTTGAACACCGGGGAGCTGTTTTTT
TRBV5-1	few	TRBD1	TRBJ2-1	CASSLPGTGYNEQFF	TGCGCCAGCAGCTTACCCGGGACAGGGTACAATGAGCAGTTCTTC
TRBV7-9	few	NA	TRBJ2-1	CASSLAHGQEQFF	TGTGCCAGCAGCTTAGCGCACGGACAGGAGCAGTTCTTC
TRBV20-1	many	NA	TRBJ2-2	CSALGQTGELFF	TGCAGTGCTCTAGGACAGACCGGGGAGCTGTTTTTT
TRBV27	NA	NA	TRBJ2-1	CASSGSPGEQFF	TGTGCCAGCAGTGGATCTCCAGGGGAGCAGTTCTTC
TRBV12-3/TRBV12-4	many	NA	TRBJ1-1	CASSLGGRTEAFF	TGTGCCAGCAGTTTAGGAGGGCGTACTGAAGCTTTCTTT
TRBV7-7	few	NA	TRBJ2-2	CASSPTGLATGELFF	TGTGCCAGCAGCCCTACGGGGTTAGCCACCGGGGAGCTGTTTTTT
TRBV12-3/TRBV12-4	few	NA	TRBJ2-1	CASSPTTLAASSYNEQFF	TGTGCCAGCAGTCCAACGACCTTAGCGGCTAGCTCCTACAATGAGCAGTTCTTC
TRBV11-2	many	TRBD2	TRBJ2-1	CASSSPSGGAWGEFF	TGTGCCAGCAGCTCTCCTAGCGGGGGGGCCTGGGGAGAGTTCTTC
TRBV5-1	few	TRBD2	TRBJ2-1	CASSRRLAGGYNEQFF	TGCGCCAGCAGCCGAAGACTAGCGGGGGGATACAATGAGCAGTTCTTC
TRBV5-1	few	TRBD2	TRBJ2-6	CASSLSAGGSGANVLTF	TGCGCCAGCAGCTTGTCGGCGGGAGGATCAGGGGCCAACGTCCTGACTTTC
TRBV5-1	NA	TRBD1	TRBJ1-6	CASSLRSGGLNSPLHF	TGCGCCAGCAGCTTGCGGTCAGGGGGTTTGAATTCACCCCTCCACTTT
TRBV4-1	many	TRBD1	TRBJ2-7	CASSLRDRSGDEQYF	TGCGCCAGCAGCCTCAGGGACAGGTCTGGCGACGAGCAGTACTTC
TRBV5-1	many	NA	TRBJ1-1	CASSSRVTSPDTEAFF	TGCGCCAGCAGCTCACGCGTGACGTCCCCGGATACTGAAGCTTTCTTT
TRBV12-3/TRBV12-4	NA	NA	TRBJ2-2	CASSFFGGGTGELFF	TGTGCCAGCAGTTTCTTTGGGGGAGGCACCGGGGAGCTGTTTTTT
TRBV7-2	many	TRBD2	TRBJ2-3	CASSPGLATDTQYF	TGCGCCAGCAGCCCGGGACTAGCAACAGATACGCAGTATTTT
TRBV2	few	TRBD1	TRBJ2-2	CASIRGGPNTGELFF	TGTGCCAGCATTAGAGGGGGCCCGAACACCGGGGAGCTGTTTTTT
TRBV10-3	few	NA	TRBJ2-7	CAMGEEGALGEQYF	TGTGCCATGGGCGAGGAGGGGGCGCTCGGCGAGCAGTACTTC
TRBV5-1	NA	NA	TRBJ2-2	CASSSLLGGAPDGELFF	TGCGCCAGCAGCTCCCTGCTGGGCGGGGCCCCCGACGGGGAGCTGTTTTTT
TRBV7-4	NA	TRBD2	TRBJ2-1	CARTSGRAVGSEQFF	TGTGCCAGGACTAGCGGGAGGGCCGTGGGAAGTGAGCAGTTCTTC
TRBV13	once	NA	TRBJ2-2	CASSLNVRSTGELFF	TGTGCCAGCAGCTTAAATGTACGGAGCACCGGGGAGCTGTTTTTT
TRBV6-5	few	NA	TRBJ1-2	CASSYFSGRPNYGYTF	TGTGCCAGCAGTTACTTTTCGGGCAGACCTAACTATGGCTACACCTTC
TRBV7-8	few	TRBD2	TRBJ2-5	CASIVRRTSGEPQETQYF	TGTGCCAGCATCGTAAGGCGGACTAGCGGGGAACCCCAAGAGACCCAGTACTTC
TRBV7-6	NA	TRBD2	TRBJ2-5	CASSQSGTSGKKTQYF	TGTGCCAGCAGCCAATCCGGGACTAGCGGGAAAAAGACCCAGTACTTC
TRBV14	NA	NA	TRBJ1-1	CASSVTPQPNTEAFF	TGTGCCAGCAGCGTCACTCCACAGCCGAACACTGAAGCTTTCTTT
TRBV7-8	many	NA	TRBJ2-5	CASSLAPAGADTKGEETQYF	TGTGCCAGCAGCTTAGCACCCGCTGGGGCAGACACCAAGGGGGAAGAGACCCAGTACTTC
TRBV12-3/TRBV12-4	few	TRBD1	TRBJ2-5	CASQDRGRMETQYF	TGTGCCAGCCAGGACAGGGGGCGGATGGAGACCCAGTACTTC
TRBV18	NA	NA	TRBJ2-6	CASSPYKSGANVLTF	TGTGCCAGCTCACCATACAAGTCTGGGGCCAACGTCCTGACTTTC
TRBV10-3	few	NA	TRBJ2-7	CAISDLTGTDYEQYF	TGTGCCATCAGTGACCTGACAGGGACTGACTACGAGCAGTACTTC
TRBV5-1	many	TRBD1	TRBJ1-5	CASSLGDRDNQPQHF	TGCGCCAGCAGCTTGGGAGACAGGGACAATCAGCCCCAGCATTTT
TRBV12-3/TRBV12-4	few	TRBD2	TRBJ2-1	CASKTGTSGTYNEQFF	TGTGCCAGCAAAACCGGGACTAGCGGAACCTACAATGAGCAGTTCTTC
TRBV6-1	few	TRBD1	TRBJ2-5	CASSTQGAETQYF	TGTGCCAGCAGTACACAGGGGGCAGAGACCCAGTACTTC
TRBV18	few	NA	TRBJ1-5	CASSAVVSADQPQHF	TGTGCCAGCTCAGCGGTGGTTTCAGCCGATCAGCCCCAGCATTTT
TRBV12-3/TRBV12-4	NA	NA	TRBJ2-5	CASSLEAWGIRPGMSQYF	TGTGCCAGCAGTTTAGAGGCGTGGGGGATACGGCCCGGGATGTCCCAGTACTTC
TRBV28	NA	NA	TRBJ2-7	CASSLIPGYHYEQYF	TGTGCCAGCAGTTTGATCCCGGGTTATCACTACGAGCAGTACTTC
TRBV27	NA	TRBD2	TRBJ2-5	CASSPVRRTSRETQYF	TGTGCCAGCAGTCCCGTACGGCGGACTAGTAGAGAGACCCAGTACTTC
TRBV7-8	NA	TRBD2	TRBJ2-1	CASSPLAGNSYNEQFF	TGTGCCAGCAGTCCCCTAGCGGGGAACTCCTACAATGAGCAGTTCTTC
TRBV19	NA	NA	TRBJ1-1	CASSSGKSYTEAFF	TGTGCCAGTAGTAGCGGTAAAAGCTACACTGAAGCTTTCTTT
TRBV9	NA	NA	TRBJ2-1	CASSVVGGIDNEQFF	TGTGCCAGCAGCGTAGTGGGGGGAATCGACAATGAGCAGTTCTTC